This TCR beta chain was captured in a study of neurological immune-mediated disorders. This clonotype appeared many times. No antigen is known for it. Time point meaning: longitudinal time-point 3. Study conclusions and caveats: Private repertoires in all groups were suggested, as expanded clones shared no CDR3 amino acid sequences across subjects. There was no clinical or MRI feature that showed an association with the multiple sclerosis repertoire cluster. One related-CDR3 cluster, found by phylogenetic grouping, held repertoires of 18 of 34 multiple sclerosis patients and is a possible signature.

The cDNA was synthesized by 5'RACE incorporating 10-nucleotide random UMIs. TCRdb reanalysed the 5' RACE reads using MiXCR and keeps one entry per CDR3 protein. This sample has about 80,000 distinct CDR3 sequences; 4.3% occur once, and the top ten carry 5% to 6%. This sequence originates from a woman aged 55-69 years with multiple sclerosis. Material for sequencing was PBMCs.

CDR3 in amino acids: CSARAGGEYSEAFF. The DNA for the CDR3 is TGCAGTGCTAGGGCAGGGGGCGAATATTCTGAAGCTTTCTTT. The chain uses TRBV20-1 and TRBJ1-1; 8 bases map to TRBD1. This CDR3 spans 14 amino acids. With V trimmed by 3 bases and J by 6 bases, 9 bases remained unmatched. Germline CDR1 and CDR2: DFQATT and SNEGSKA (reference sequence).